This T cell receptor beta chain was captured by sequencing in a study of Graves' ophthalmopathy and Graves' hyperthyroidism. The trim removed 2 bases at V and 3 bases at J, leaving 3 bases unmatched. Germline values: CDR1 MNHEY, CDR2 SVGAGI. This CDR3 spans 14 amino acids. Whole-study results and caveats: Blood also contained most of the expanded thyroid clonotypes above 0.001 frequency.

Researchers took RNA transcripts and amplified TCR beta CDR3 regions from them. RT-PCR with HTBI primers came first, then second-round multiplex PCR. TCRdb used MiXCR to reprocess the multiplex PCR reads, holding one entry per CDR3 protein. The sample has about 620,000 distinct CDR3 sequences; approximately 22% are singletons. This clonotype was counted between two and nine times. The antigen remains unidentified. If patients had other autoimmune diseases, uncontrolled infections, pregnancy or lactation, they were excluded. The starting material, about 9.5 ml of fresh peripheral blood, provided the PBMCs.

Material for sequencing was peripheral blood. V is TRBV6-5 and J is TRBJ1-1, with 7 bases that match TRBD1. The sequence came from a woman aged 18-35 years with stable Graves' hyperthyroidism. Some clones in this sample may be carry-over from other donors' samples. The CDR3 coding sequence is TGTGCCAGCAGTTACGGACAGGTGTACACTGAAGCTTTCTTT. As protein: CASSYGQVYTEAFF.